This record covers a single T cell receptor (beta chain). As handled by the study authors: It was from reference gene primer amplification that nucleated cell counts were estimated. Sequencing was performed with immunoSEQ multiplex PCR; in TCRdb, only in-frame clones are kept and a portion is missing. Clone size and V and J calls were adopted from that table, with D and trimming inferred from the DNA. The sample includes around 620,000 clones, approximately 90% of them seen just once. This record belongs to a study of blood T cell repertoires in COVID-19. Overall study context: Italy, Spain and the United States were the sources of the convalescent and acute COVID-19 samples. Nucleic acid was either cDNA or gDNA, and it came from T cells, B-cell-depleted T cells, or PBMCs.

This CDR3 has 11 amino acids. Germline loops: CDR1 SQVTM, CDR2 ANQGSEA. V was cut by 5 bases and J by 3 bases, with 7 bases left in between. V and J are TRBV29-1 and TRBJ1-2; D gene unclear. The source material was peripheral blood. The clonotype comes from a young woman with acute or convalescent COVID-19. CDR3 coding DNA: TGCAGCGTTAGCCGGGACTATGGCTACACCTTC. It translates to CSVSRDYGYTF.